A selection of T cell receptor beta chains follows, all from one sample in a study of T cell responses to AZD1222 COVID-19 vaccine. The data were produced by immunoSEQ multiplex PCR, yet TCRdb's version contains in-frame clones alone and is incomplete. The data hold some 140,000 clones, with roughly 90% observed a single time. The sequences come from peripheral blood, collected on day 0 of AZD1222 vaccination. The receptors were gathered from an adult in good health. The conserved cysteine and the conserved F or W are not part of the CDR3 here. Where a row states a size, it is once, few, many or the class of an expanded clone; other rows omit it.

>-|TRBV5-1|TRBJ1-2
ASREGGDSGYT
>-|TRBV5-5|TRBJ1-3
ASSPENSGNTIY
>-|TRBV7-3|TRBJ2-3
ASSSSGGSADTQY
>-|TRBV7-7|TRBJ2-1
ASSPRDRAGNEQF
>-|TRBV18|TRBJ2-3
ASSPATGSQDTQY
>few|TRBV6-4|TRBJ1-1
ASSTTVNTEAF
>-|TRBV29-1|TRBJ1-2
SVELLGSNYGYT
>-|TRBV4-3|TRBJ2-7
ASSQDRGTYEQY
>-|TRBV27|TRBJ1-6
ASSFLGGSRVNSPLH
>-|TRBV9|TRBJ2-7
ASSVVGRGGPHEQY
>once|TRBV6-2/TRBV6-3|TRBJ2-5
ASSYSGELGTEGYQETQY
>-|TRBV6-6|TRBJ2-1
ASSPHREARTAYHNEQF
>-|TRBV6-5|TRBJ1-2
ASSRKGQGPGYT
>few|TRBV2|TRBJ2-1
ASIFRGGAPSEQF
>-|TRBV3-1/TRBV3-2|TRBJ2-7
ASSQDWGLAKSSYEQY
>-|TRBV19|TRBJ1-2
ASSQGYYGYT
>-|TRBV5-4|TRBJ2-7
ASSPWPSYEQY
>-|TRBV28|TRBJ2-7
ASSLVVGEQY
>-|TRBV7-9|TRBJ1-2
ASFGDSSNYGYT
>-|TRBV5-5|TRBJ1-5
ASSLNWGSNQPQH
>-|TRBV4-3|TRBJ2-7
ASSQFNLASGSSYEQY
>-|TRBV19|TRBJ2-3
ASSPLWLSTDTQY
>-|TRBV6-4|TRBJ2-1
ASSAGSSYNEQF
>-|TRBV5-1|TRBJ1-4
ASSLTPGQGGEKLF
>-|TRBV13|TRBJ1-5
ASSSGSQPQH
>-|TRBV7-9|TRBJ1-1
ASSLVPDRDTEAF
>-|TRBV19|TRBJ1-5
ASSLDSNQPQH
>-|TRBV15|TRBJ1-3
ATRAGGNSGNTIY
>-|TRBV3-1/TRBV3-2|TRBJ1-1
ASSQGQGLAEAF
>-|TRBV10-2|TRBJ1-1
ASSGQGNTEAF
>-|TRBV5-4|TRBJ2-7
ASSLVSGSREQY